The clone carrying this TCR beta chain was observed a single time. PCR used 60 Vbeta primers and 13 Jbeta primers. Generated by immunoSEQ multiplex PCR, the TCRdb table keeps only in-frame clones and is missing some. Counted here are about 200,000 clones, 70% to 85% occurring once; the ten biggest clones make up 0.098%. The data originate from a study of cytomegalovirus exposure and HLA in healthy donors. The sequencing sample was made of PBMCs. The sequence was collected from a boy aged 2 to 9 in good health and CMV-seronegative.

The chain's CDR3 is CATSRGGDYNEQFF. The CDR3 region has the DNA TGTGCCACCTCGCGCGGGGGTGATTACAATGAGCAGTTCTTC. The gene calls are TRBV10-3 and TRBJ2-1, with 7 bases matching TRBD2. This CDR3 region has 14 residues. V dropped 10 bases and J dropped 4; count of bases not matched to a gene: 10. Germline V CDR1 and CDR2: ENHRY, SYGVKD.